The 8 T cell receptor beta chains below all came from one sample that was sequenced in a study of blood T cell repertoires in COVID-19. Sequenced by immunoSEQ multiplex PCR; TCRdb stores in-frame clones only, minus some. The sample shows 220,000 or so clones, about 80% of them seen only once. Sample: peripheral blood. Source of these receptors: a woman aged 30 to 39 who had recovered from COVID-19.

The chain combines TRBV4-1 with TRBJ2-7, with 9 bases lining up with TRBD2. The CDR3 is 17 amino acids. Losses at the gene ends were 4 bases for V and 4 bases for J; bases not matched to a gene: 14. In germline, CDR1 is MGHRA, CDR2 YSYEKL. CDR3 sequence reads: CASSLRYSGSPPYEQYF. CDR3 sequence (DNA): TGCGCCAGCAGCCTACGATATAGCGGGAGTCCCCCTTACGAGCAGTACTTC.

The chain combines TRBV19 with TRBJ2-5; D unresolved. The V and J ends lost 3 bases and 4 bases respectively, with 15 bases between them. The CDR3 extends over 15 amino acids. The germline V gene has CDR1 LNHDA and CDR2 SQIVND (reference sequence). The DNA for the CDR3 is TGTGCCAGTAGTATTTTAACGACTGGAGCAGAGACCCAGTACTTC. Translating gives CASSILTTGAETQYF.

The gene calls are TRBV6-5 and TRBJ1-5; 7 nucleotides align to TRBD1. Losses at the gene ends were 0 bases for V and 5 bases for J; bases not matched to a gene: 4. This CDR3 region has 15 residues. CDR1 MNHEY and CDR2 SVGAGI come from the germline V gene. Here the CDR3 reads CASSYSKGAHQPQHF. DNA of the CDR3: TGTGCCAGCAGTTACTCGAAGGGGGCCCATCAGCCCCAGCATTTT.

The CDR3 spells CASSLIEATKLPGANVLTF. DNA of the CDR3: TGCGCCAGCAGCTTGATTGAGGCCACGAAGTTGCCTGGGGCCAACGTCCTGACTTTC. V is TRBV5-1 and J is TRBJ2-6; unclear D gene. The V gene lost 1 base and the J gene lost 2 bases, with 19 bases spanning the gap. The CDR3 sequence is 19 residues long. CDR1 and CDR2 from the germline V gene are SGHRS and YFSETQ.

This sequence joins TRBV30 and TRBJ1-6; D may be TRBD1 (5 bases). The germline gives CDR1 GTSNPN, CDR2 SVGIG (reference sequence). V lost 5 bases and J 8 bases, leaving 16 bases between the germline ends. This CDR3 comprises 14 residues. Here the CDR3 reads CAWEMGGTDSPLHF. The DNA for the CDR3 is TGTGCCTGGGAAATGGGAGGGACGGATTCACCCCTCCACTTT. The whole variable domain, remainder taken from reference TRBV30 and TRBJ1-6, is SQTIHQWPATLVQPVGSPLSLECTVEGTSNPNLYWYRQAAGRGLQLLFYSVGIGQISSEVPQNLSASRPQDRQFILSSKKLLLSDSGFYLCAWEMGGTDSPLHFGNGTRLTVT.

This clone was observed once. V usage is TRBV14 and J usage is TRBJ1-5; maybe TRBD1 (6 bases). Germline V gene lookup returns CDR1 SGHDN and CDR2 FVKESK. CDR3 length equals 23 residues. With 2 bases removed from V and 2 bases from J, the gap between germline ends came to 34 bases. The CDR3: CASSQSPSPPRGLLAIGNQPQHF. The CDR3 DNA sequence: TGTGCCAGCAGCCAATCCCCTTCCCCCCCCAGGGGCCTTCTAGCCATAGGCAATCAGCCCCAGCATTTT.

The J gene is TRBJ2-3, the V gene TRBV28; 15 bases are shared with TRBD2. Unmatched junction bases numbered 4, after V lost 5 bases and J lost 4 bases. Germline values: CDR1 MDHEN, CDR2 SYDVKM. This CDR3 contains 16 residues. In nucleotides, the CDR3 is TGTGCCAGCAGTACTCGGACTAGCGGGAGGGCAGATACGCAGTATTTT. It yields the protein CASSTRTSGRADTQYF.

The genes are TRBV21-1 and TRBJ2-1; no check of the table's D call, TRBD1, against the DNA was made. TRBV21-1 is a pseudogene. The CDR3 contains 18 residues. The CDR3 reads CASSTPFETVFLYNEQFF. CDR3 in DNA: TGTGCCAGCAGCACACCGTTTGAGACAGTATTTCTTTACAATGAGCAGTTCTTC.